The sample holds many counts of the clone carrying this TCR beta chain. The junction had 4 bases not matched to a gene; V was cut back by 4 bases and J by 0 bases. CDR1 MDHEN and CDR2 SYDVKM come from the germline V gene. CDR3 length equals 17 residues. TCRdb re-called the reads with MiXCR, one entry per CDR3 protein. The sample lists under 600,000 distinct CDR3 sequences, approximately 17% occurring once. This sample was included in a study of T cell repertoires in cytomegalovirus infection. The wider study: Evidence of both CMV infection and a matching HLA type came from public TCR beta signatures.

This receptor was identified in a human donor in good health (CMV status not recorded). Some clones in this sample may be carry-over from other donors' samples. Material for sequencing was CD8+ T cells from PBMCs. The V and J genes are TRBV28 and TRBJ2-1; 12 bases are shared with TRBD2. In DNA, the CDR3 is TGTGCCAGCAGTTCCCTGACTAGCGGGAGCTCCTACAATGAGCAGTTCTTC. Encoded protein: CASSSLTSGSSYNEQFF.